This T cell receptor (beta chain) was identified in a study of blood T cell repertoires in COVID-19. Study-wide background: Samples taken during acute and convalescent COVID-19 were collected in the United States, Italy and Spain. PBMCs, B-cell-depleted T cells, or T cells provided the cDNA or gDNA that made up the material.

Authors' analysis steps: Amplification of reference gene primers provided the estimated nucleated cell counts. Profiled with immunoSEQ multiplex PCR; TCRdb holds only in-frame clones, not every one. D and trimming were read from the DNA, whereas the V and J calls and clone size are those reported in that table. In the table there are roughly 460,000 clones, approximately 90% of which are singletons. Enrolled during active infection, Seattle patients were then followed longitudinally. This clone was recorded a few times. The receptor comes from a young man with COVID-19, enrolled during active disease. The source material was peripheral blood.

DNA of the CDR3: TGTGCCAGCAGTTACGAGGGGGCTGATTACGAGCAGTACTTC. The encoded protein is CASSYEGADYEQYF. The genes are TRBV6-5 and TRBJ2-7; 7 bases align to TRBD1. The CDR3 is made up of 14 amino acids. Germline V gives CDR1 MNHEY, CDR2 SVGAGI. The junction had 5 bases not matched to a gene; V was cut back by 2 bases and J by 4 bases.